The 27 T cell receptor beta chains presented below share a single source sample, sequenced in a study of early T cells in non-severe SARS-CoV-2 infection. TCRdb processed the 5' RACE reads anew with MiXCR; each CDR3 protein has one entry. Among tens of thousands of distinct CDR3 sequences listed, 9% to 9.5% were seen once. The specimen sequenced was whole blood. Source of these receptors: an adult who was a healthcare worker with PCR-confirmed SARS-CoV-2 infection or an uninfected control (not recorded which).

By share, this clonotype counts as medium-sized. The V and J genes are TRBV29-1 and TRBJ1-1; D uncertain. CDR3 length: 13 residues. Trimming left V 3 bases short and J 2 bases short, with 10 bases between. Germline-derived CDR1 and CDR2 are SQVTM and ANQGSEA. The CDR3 is CSVDPGGNTEAFF. In DNA, the CDR3 is TGCAGCGTTGATCCGGGAGGCAACACTGAAGCTTTCTTT.

At least ten counts were recorded for this clonotype. The CDR3 is CASSYYRRAYEQYF. CDR3 nucleotides: TGTGCCAGCAGTTACTATAGGAGGGCCTACGAGCAGTACTTC. The chain links TRBV6-2 or TRBV6-3 to TRBJ2-7; maybe TRBD2 (6 bases). The CDR3 has 14 amino acids. Trimming stripped 1 base from V and 2 bases from J, with 9 bases between. Germline V gives CDR1 MNHEY, CDR2 SVGEGT.

Here the CDR3 reads CASSTSGRTYEQYF. In DNA form, the CDR3 reads TGTGCCAGCAGTACCAGCGGGAGGACCTACGAGCAGTACTTC. The rearrangement joins TRBV28 to TRBJ2-7; 9 bases align to TRBD2. The V gene end was trimmed by 5 bases and the J gene end by 2 bases; junction bases not matched to a gene: 4. There are 14 residues in the CDR3. Germline V lookup: CDR1 MDHEN, CDR2 SYDVKM.

About this clonotype: It may be a read error: a sequence one base away is much more abundant. The gene calls are TRBV6-2 or TRBV6-3 and TRBJ2-7; D is unresolved. The CDR3 sequence is 13 residues long. In germline, CDR1 is MNHEY, CDR2 SVGEGT. CDR3: CASSYFSSYELYF. CDR3 nucleotides: TGTGCCAGCAGTTACTTTTCTTCCTACGAGCTGTACTTC.

This clonotype came up many times. This sequence joins TRBV12-3 or TRBV12-4 and TRBJ2-1; 8 nucleotides agree with TRBD2. This CDR3 region has 13 residues. The J segment lost 0 bases and the V segment lost 8 bases, leaving 0 bases of the junction unmatched. The CDR3 DNA is TGTGCCAGCGGGACTAGCTCCTACAATGAGCAGTTCTTC. Its protein is CASGTSSYNEQFF.

The chain carries TRBV18 and TRBJ2-7; D is possibly TRBD2 (5 bases). V shed 6 bases and J shed 0 bases, with 18 bases lying between them. CDR1 and CDR2 from the germline V gene are KGHSH and LQKENI. The CDR3 is 16 residues long. CDR3 loop: CASSREGALSSYEQYF. CDR3 bases: TGTGCCAGCTCTCGCGAGGGAGCGTTAAGCTCCTACGAGCAGTACTTC.

The rearrangement uses TRBV7-2 and TRBJ2-7; 14 bases map to TRBD2. V shed 5 bases, J shed 2 bases, and the junction held 8 bases outside the gene matches. CDR3 length: 17 amino acids. The germline V gene encodes CDR1 SGHTA and CDR2 FQGNSA. CDR3 residues: CASSRGTSGSYAYEQYF. In DNA, the CDR3 is TGTGCCAGCAGCCGTGGGACTAGCGGGAGCTATGCCTACGAGCAGTACTTC. Supplemented by reference TRBV7-2 and TRBJ2-7, the full variable domain reads GAGVSQSPSNKVTEKGKDVELRCDPISGHTALYWYRQSLGQGLEFLIYFQGNSAPDKSGLPSDRFSAERTGGSVSTLTIQRTQQEDSAVYLCASSRGTSGSYAYEQYFGPGTRLTVT.

This clonotype was detected only a few times. The J gene is TRBJ2-7, the V gene TRBV13; TRBD2 might be the D (5 bases). Trimming stripped 5 bases from V and 1 base from J, with 12 bases between. This CDR3 contains 14 residues. Germline CDR1 is PRHDT and CDR2 is FYEKMQ (reference sequence). The CDR3 sequence is CASSMGVPSYEQYF. CDR3 bases: TGTGCCAGCAGCATGGGAGTCCCATCCTACGAGCAGTACTTC.

In this sample, this clonotype turned up many times. The chain employs TRBV5-1 and TRBJ2-1, with no clear D. The CDR3 loop spans 13 amino acids. The germline CDR1 and CDR2 sequences are SGHRS and YFSETQ. Trimming removed 0 bases at V and 9 bases at J, with 10 bases between. The CDR3 DNA follows: TGCGCCAGCAGCTTGGCCGAAAACCTTGAGCAGTTCTTC. Translating it yields CASSLAENLEQFF.

There are many counts of this clonotype. The V gene is TRBV24-1, the J gene TRBJ2-3; the match to TRBD1 covers 10 bases. In germline, CDR1 is KGHDR, CDR2 SFDVKD. Trimming cost V 3 bases and J 5 bases; bases outside gene matches: 7. CDR3 length equals 16 residues. The CDR3: CATSDGMTGGVDTQYF. In nucleotides, the CDR3 is TGTGCCACCAGTGATGGTATGACAGGGGGCGTAGATACGCAGTATTTT.

The CDR3 region has the DNA TGTGCCAGCAGTTACACGGTCGGACTAGGACTCAATGAGCAGTTCTTC. Translating gives CASSYTVGLGLNEQFF. This chain connects TRBV6-2 or TRBV6-3 to TRBJ2-1, with TRBD2 identical over 7 bases. J gave up 6 bases and V 2 bases, and 10 bases lay outside the gene matches. Germline CDR1 and CDR2: MNHEY and SVGEGT. The CDR3 has 16 amino acids.

This clonotype came up many times. The chain employs TRBV10-3 and TRBJ2-3; a possible D gene is TRBD2 (5 bases). The CDR3 has 12 amino acids. CDR1 and CDR2 from the germline V gene are ENHRY and SYGVKD. With 4 bases removed from V and 4 bases from J, the gap between germline ends came to 6 bases. The DNA of the CDR3 is TGTGCCATCAGTGTGGAGGCAGATACGCAGTATTTT. It translates to CAISVEADTQYF.

This clonotype has a count of ten or more. The chain joins TRBV29-1 to TRBJ2-2; D remains ambiguous. CDR1 is SQVTM, CDR2 ANQGSEA, per germline. The CDR3 spans 12 residues. V lost 6 bases and J 3 bases, leaving 8 bases between the germline ends. The chain's CDR3 is CSVVSHTGELFF. DNA for the CDR3: TGCAGCGTGGTGTCTCACACCGGGGAGCTGTTTTTT.

This clonotype was seen many times. The CDR3 sequence: CASSPGREATEAFF. The CDR3, as DNA: TGTGCCAGCAGCCCGGGACGAGAGGCTACTGAAGCTTTCTTT. The V gene is TRBV27, the J gene TRBJ1-1; a possible D gene is TRBD1 (5 bases). CDR3 length: 14 residues. The V gene's germline CDR1 is MNHEY and CDR2 SMNVEV (reference sequence). The V end lost 6 bases, the J end lost 5 bases, and 16 bases lay between the germline ends.

This clonotype has ten or more counts. V and J are TRBV12-3 or TRBV12-4 and TRBJ2-2, with 7 bases matching TRBD1. Unmatched junction bases numbered 14, after V lost 7 bases and J lost 6 bases. The CDR3 has 16 residues. CDR3 sequence (DNA): TGTGCCAGCACCCAAGGCTGGGACAGTAGGGCCGGGGAGCTGTTTTTT. This encodes CASTQGWDSRAGELFF.

At least ten counts were recorded for this clonotype. The chain couples TRBV20-1 to TRBJ2-1, with D possibly being TRBD2 (6 bases). V was trimmed by 3 bases and J by 4 bases, leaving 13 bases between them. The germline V gene encodes CDR1 DFQATT and CDR2 SNEGSKA (reference sequence). CDR3 length: 14 residues. DNA for the CDR3: TGCAGTGCTAGCCGTCCCCGGGAGTACAATGAGCAGTTCTTC. This translates into CSASRPREYNEQFF.

In its sample, this clonotype was seen a few times. The V call is TRBV5-1, the J call TRBJ2-3; 9 bases fit TRBD2. Germline lookup yields CDR1 SGHRS and CDR2 YFSETQ. The CDR3 covers 15 residues. The V gene end was trimmed by 4 bases and the J gene end by 5 bases; junction bases not matched to a gene: 8. The CDR3 sequence is CASSLSGGHGDTQYF. In DNA, the CDR3 is TGCGCCAGCAGCCTAAGCGGGGGGCATGGAGATACGCAGTATTTT.

The table lists this clonotype with many counts. The CDR3 protein is CSVDISGTSVSTDTQYF. CDR3 nucleotide sequence: TGCAGCGTTGACATCTCCGGGACTAGCGTTTCAACAGATACGCAGTATTTT. This chain joins TRBV29-1 and TRBJ2-3; 10 bases align to TRBD2. The CDR3 sequence is 17 residues long. The germline V gene encodes CDR1 SQVTM and CDR2 ANQGSEA. V was clipped by 3 bases and J by 3 bases; unmatched bases: 12.

There are many counts of this clonotype. The chain carries TRBV29-1 and TRBJ2-1, with TRBD2 identical over 12 bases. Unmatched junction bases numbered 6, after V lost 3 bases and J lost 0 bases. The germline CDR1 and CDR2 sequences are SQVTM and ANQGSEA. The CDR3 runs 17 residues. Written as DNA, the CDR3 is TGCAGCGTTGATTCCGGGACTAGCGGGTACTCCTACAATGAGCAGTTCTTC. This sequence encodes CSVDSGTSGYSYNEQFF.

V usage is TRBV7-3 and J usage is TRBJ2-5; D may correspond to TRBD1 or TRBD2 (5 bases each). V was pared by 5 bases and J by 5 bases, with 18 bases between. CDR1 SGHTA and CDR2 FQGTGA come from the germline V gene. The CDR3 spans 15 residues. The DNA of the CDR3 is TGTGCCAGCAGCCCCCAACACGGGGCGCAGGAGACCCAGTACTTC. This codes for CASSPQHGAQETQYF.

This clonotype was found many times. The V call is TRBV6-2 or TRBV6-3, the J call TRBJ1-5; 7 nucleotides align to TRBD1. Germline CDR1 reads MNHEY; CDR2 reads SVGEGT. CDR3 length: 18 residues. Unmatched junction bases numbered 14, after V lost 6 bases and J lost 0 bases. CDR3 protein: CASSSLWRGLNSNQPQHF. The CDR3, as DNA: TGTGCCAGCAGCAGCTTATGGAGGGGGCTTAATAGCAATCAGCCCCAGCATTTT.

This clonotype has ten or more counts. The chain carries TRBV28 and TRBJ2-3; 7 bases line up with TRBD2. With V trimmed by 6 bases and J by 8 bases, 11 bases remained unmatched. The CDR3 totals 14 residues. In germline, CDR1 is MDHEN, CDR2 SYDVKM. The chain's CDR3 is CASRPKAGRVTQYF. Written as DNA, the CDR3 is TGTGCCAGCAGACCAAAAGCGGGACGGGTTACGCAGTATTTT.

Many counts were recorded for this clonotype. The rearrangement uses TRBV11-2 and TRBJ2-2; 8 nucleotides agree with TRBD2. CDR3 length equals 13 residues. Germline-derived CDR1 and CDR2 are SGHAT and FQNNGV. V gave up 5 bases and J gave up 6 bases; unmatched junction bases: 2. The CDR3 region has the DNA TGTGCCAGCAGCCCGGGACTAGCCGGGGAGCTGTTTTTT. This translates into CASSPGLAGELFF.

This clonotype was seen ten or more times. The V call is TRBV6-8, the J call TRBJ2-1, with 10 bases aligning to TRBD2. Germline CDR1 MNHGY, CDR2 SAAAGT. The junction had 8 bases not matched to a gene; V was cut back by 0 bases and J by 3 bases. There are 18 residues in the CDR3. The CDR3 coding sequence is TGTGCCAGCAGTTACTCGTTTTACCCTAGCGGGAGCTACAATGAGCAGTTCTTC. This translates into CASSYSFYPSGSYNEQFF.

This clonotype showed up many times. V is TRBV7-2 and J is TRBJ1-2; 9 bases map to TRBD1. Trimming took 4 bases from V and 3 from J; bases not matched to a gene: 3. CDR3 length: 14 residues. Germline V gene sequence: CDR1 SGHTA, CDR2 FQGNSA. The CDR3 reads CASSSWDRDYGYTF. Here the CDR3 DNA reads TGTGCCAGCAGCTCCTGGGACAGGGACTATGGCTACACCTTC.

This clonotype was picked up many times. The genes are TRBV18 and TRBJ1-1, with TRBD1 matching 9 bases. Looked up from germline, CDR1 is KGHSH and CDR2 is LQKENI. The J segment lost 4 bases and the V segment lost 7 bases, leaving 7 bases of the junction unmatched. The CDR3 runs 14 residues. The CDR3 DNA sequence: TGTGCCAGCTTACAGGGGGCAGTAGGCACTGAAGCTTTCTTT. Amino acid sequence: CASLQGAVGTEAFF. Based on the CDR3 plus reference TRBV18 and TRBJ1-1, the full variable domain is NAGVMQNPRHLVRRRGQEARLRCSPMKGHSHVYWYRQLPEEGLKFMVYLQKENIIDESGMPKERFSAEFPKEGPSILRIQQVVRGDSAAYFCASLQGAVGTEAFFGQGTRLTVV.

This clonotype was recorded many times. The V and J genes are TRBV25-1 and TRBJ2-1; no firm D call. This CDR3 is built from 10 residues. Germline V gene lookup returns CDR1 MGHDK and CDR2 SYGVNS. Trimming shortened V by 5 bases and J by 9 bases, and 5 bases separated the two germline ends. CDR3 bases: TGTGCCAGCAGTTACGGTGAGCAGTTCTTC. Translated: CASSYGEQFF. Full variable domain (rest looked up from reference TRBV25-1 and TRBJ2-1): EADIYQTPRYLVIGTGKKITLECSQTMGHDKMYWYQQDPGMELHLIHYSYGVNSTEKGDLSSESTVSRIRTEHFPLTLESARPSHTSQYLCASSYGEQFFGPGTRLTVL.